This is a list of T cell receptor beta chains from one sample in a study of tumor-infiltrating lymphocytes in primary liver carcinoma. TCRdb re-called the multiplex PCR reads through MiXCR, storing one row per CDR3 protein. The data hold fewer than 80,000 distinct CDR3 sequences, with about three quarters observed a single time. The sequenced material came from tumor-adjacent normal liver tissue. The receptors stem from a man aged 40-50 years with primary liver carcinoma and hepatitis B virus infection. Both conserved end residues are part of each CDR3.

CDR3 | length | V
CASSEAPLAGVDEQFF | 16 | TRBV6-1
CANSLGRQDPQYF | 13 | TRBV5-1
CANSTGLAGANEQFF | 15 | TRBV5-4
CASRTNVAGRYNEQFF | 16 | TRBV11-2
CASGDMGRETQYF | 13 | TRBV6-6
CVSSSSREVSYEQYF | 15 | TRBV6-6
CSVVRDSSEKLFF | 13 | TRBV29-1
CASSTLGGTGNYGYTF | 16 | TRBV6-5
CASSPQREGLSEQFF | 15 | TRBV11-2
CASSFNRQRGTGELFF | 16 | TRBV11-1
CSVEQEAAF | 9 | TRBV29-1